The 14 T cell receptor beta chains in this list originate from one sample, sequenced in a study of T cell responses to AZD1222 COVID-19 vaccine. Assay used: immunoSEQ multiplex PCR; TCRdb lists only in-frame clones, some missing. The repertoire includes about 94,000 clones, 85% of them detected once, and 4.5% to 5% sits in the top ten. The sample here was peripheral blood, taken 28 days after the second AZD1222 dose. These receptors were collected from an adult who received the AZD1222 COVID-19 vaccine.

The CDR3 DNA reads as TGTGCCTGGAGTGTTTATGAGACCGAGCAGTACTTC. It encodes CAWSVYETEQYF. The chain joins TRBV30 to TRBJ2-7; D remains unclear. Germline values: CDR1 GTSNPN, CDR2 SVGIG (reference sequence). This CDR3 contains 12 residues. Trimming took 0 bases from V and 6 from J, leaving 9 bases between them. Looking up the rest from reference TRBV30 and TRBJ2-7 gives the full variable domain: SQTIHQWPATLVQPVGSPLSLECTVEGTSNPNLYWYRQAAGRGLQLLFYSVGIGQISSEVPQNLSASRPQDRQFILSSKKLLLSDSGFYLCAWSVYETEQYFGPGTRLTVT.

The chain is built from TRBV11-3 and TRBJ2-5; perhaps TRBD2 as D (5 bases). The CDR3 loop spans 16 amino acids. Trimming removed 5 bases at V and 2 bases at J, with 18 bases between. Germline CDR1 is SGHNT and CDR2 is YENEEA. The CDR3 region has the DNA TGTGCCAGCAGCGAACTGAGGGTCCTACCACAAGAGACCCAGTACTTC. Protein sequence: CASSELRVLPQETQYF. The full variable domain, completed using reference TRBV11-3 and TRBJ2-5, is EAGVVQSPRYKIIEKKQPVAFWCNPISGHNTLYWYLQNLGQGPELLIRYENEEAVDDSQLPKDRFSAERLKGVDSTLKIQPAELGDSAVYLCASSELRVLPQETQYFGPGTRLLVL.

V usage is TRBV5-1 and J usage is TRBJ1-6; weak D call: TRBD1 (6 bases). CDR1 SGHRS and CDR2 YFSETQ come from the germline V gene. Trimming removed 4 bases from V and 0 bases from J, with 14 bases in between. This CDR3 region has 17 residues. CDR3 DNA: TGCGCCAGCAGCGGGGATATAGGGGGCTCCTATAATTCACCCCTCCACTTT. Protein: CASSGDIGGSYNSPLHF.

Here the CDR3 reads CASSSTRTSGYNEQFF. As DNA, the CDR3 is TGCGCCAGCAGCTCGACCCGGACTAGCGGTTACAATGAGCAGTTCTTC. The chain has TRBV5-1 and TRBJ2-1, with 10 bases identical to TRBD2. Per germline, CDR1 SGHRS and CDR2 YFSETQ. The CDR3 has 16 amino acids. After removal of 3 bases from V and 4 bases from J, the junction contained 7 bases not matched to a gene.

The CDR3 region has the DNA TGTGCCTCCATCGCAGGGTTTAATGAAAAACTGTTTTTT. Its translation is CASIAGFNEKLFF. This sequence joins TRBV28 and TRBJ1-4; TRBD1 is a possible D gene (5 bases). With 11 bases removed from V and 4 bases from J, the gap between germline ends came to 14 bases. CDR3 size: 13 residues. Germline lookup yields CDR1 MDHEN and CDR2 SYDVKM.

The CDR3 region is CASSLGQGVSYEQYF. CDR3 coding DNA: TGTGCCAGCAGCTTGGGACAGGGAGTCTCCTACGAGCAGTACTTC. V and J are TRBV5-6 and TRBJ2-7; 7 bases align to TRBD1. The ends lost 0 bases at V and 0 bases at J; junction bases unmatched: 3. Looked up from germline, CDR1 is SGHDT and CDR2 is YYEEEE. CDR3 length: 15 amino acids.

The chain couples TRBV28 to TRBJ2-7; TRBD1 is a possible D gene (6 bases). Trimming left V 6 bases short and J 4 bases short, with 16 bases between. CDR3 size: 14 residues. Germline-derived CDR1 and CDR2 are MDHEN and SYDVKM. CDR3 sequence: CASRPTGFGYEQYF. In nucleotides, the CDR3 is TGTGCCAGCAGACCGACAGGTTTCGGGTACGAGCAGTACTTC.

The J gene is TRBJ2-2, the V gene TRBV7-3; unclear D gene. Germline CDR1 reads SGHTA; CDR2 reads FQGTGA. The CDR3 runs to 17 residues. The germline V and J ends were trimmed by 5 bases and 5 bases, with 21 bases remaining between them. CDR3 nucleotides: TGTGCCAGCAGCGCCTCTGCCCTAGGGATTCAAACCGGGGAGCTGTTTTTT. Translating gives CASSASALGIQTGELFF.

The chain joins TRBV29-1 to TRBJ1-2, with 7 bases lining up with TRBD1. The germline CDR1 and CDR2 sequences are SQVTM and ANQGSEA. The CDR3 loop spans 13 amino acids. Trimming took 6 bases from V and 7 from J; bases not matched to a gene: 11. CDR3 nucleotide sequence: TGCAGCGTCGCTAACAGGGGAGGCATTGGCTACACCTTC. Translated, it gives CSVANRGGIGYTF.

V is TRBV6-1 and J is TRBJ1-1; possibly TRBD1 for D (5 bases). V shed 2 bases and J shed 1 base, with 11 bases lying between them. Germline V gives CDR1 MNHNS, CDR2 SASEGT. This CDR3 has 15 residues. The CDR3 region has the DNA TGTGCCAGCAGTGAAAAGGGACGGACGAACACTGAAGCTTTCTTT. Encoded protein: CASSEKGRTNTEAFF.

The chain is built from TRBV19 and TRBJ2-1; 9 bases fit TRBD2. This CDR3 has 14 amino acids. With V trimmed by 5 bases and J by 6 bases, 5 bases remained unmatched. The germline V gene encodes CDR1 LNHDA and CDR2 SQIVND (reference sequence). This CDR3 is CASSRGGGANEQFF. In DNA, the CDR3 is TGTGCCAGTAGTCGGGGCGGGGGGGCCAATGAGCAGTTCTTC.

The genes are TRBV10-2 and TRBJ1-1; 7 bases map to TRBD1. Germline assignment: CDR1 WSHSY and CDR2 SAAADI. V gave up 6 bases and J gave up 5 bases; unmatched junction bases: 9. CDR3 size: 14 residues. The CDR3 DNA sequence: TGCGCCAGCAGAAAAGACAGGGCCGGTACTGAAGCTTTCTTT. Protein sequence: CASRKDRAGTEAFF.

The V gene is TRBV6-5, the J gene TRBJ2-3, with TRBD2 as a possible D gene (5 bases). Trimming took off 7 bases at V and 4 bases at J, with 12 bases between the two ends. The CDR3 totals 13 residues. CDR1 is MNHEY, CDR2 SVGAGI, per germline. CDR3 DNA: TGTGCCAGCACCGCCGGACTTTCAGATACGCAGTATTTT. Its translation is CASTAGLSDTQYF.

This clone turned up a few times. The gene calls are TRBV12-5 and TRBJ1-5; no clear D. The CDR3 sequence is 10 residues long. CDR1 is LGHNT and CDR2 is FRNRAP in the germline V gene. Trimming took 5 bases from V and 9 from J, leaving 5 bases between them. CDR3 nucleotides: TGTGCTAGTGGTCTCCGGCCCCAGCATTTT. This sequence encodes CASGLRPQHF.